The 28 T cell receptor beta chains in this list originate from one sample, sequenced in a study of T-cell reconstitution after alpha-beta-depleted transplantation in children. Construction of the TCRbeta library involved unique molecular identifiers. A single record per CDR3 protein comes from TCRdb applying MiXCR to the PCR reads. The repertoire holds more than 200,000 distinct CDR3 sequences, with roughly a sixth as singletons. The material was PBMCs, mostly from graft donor cells, obtained 360 days after TCRalphabeta/CD19-depleted stem cell transplant. These TCRs come from a male patient between 2 and 9 years old who had a stem cell transplant for acute lymphoblastic leukemia, so the T cells may come from the graft donor.

This clonotype was detected a few times. This chain links TRBV2 with TRBJ2-5; perhaps TRBD1 as D (7 bases). The CDR3 is 13 residues long. CDR1 is SNHLY and CDR2 is FYNNEI in the germline V gene. With 9 bases removed from V and 1 base from J, the gap between germline ends came to 12 bases. CDR3 DNA sequence: TGTGCCAGGGCGGGACAGAGCCAAGAGACCCAGTACTTC. This sequence encodes CARAGQSQETQYF.

This clonotype was recorded a few times. The CDR3 loop is CASTWGRARDTQYF. The CDR3 DNA reads as TGTGCCAGCACCTGGGGGCGTGCCCGAGATACGCAGTATTTT. This chain uses TRBV12-3 or TRBV12-4 with TRBJ2-3, with D perhaps TRBD1 (6 bases). V was pared by 7 bases and J by 5 bases, with 16 bases between. The CDR3 covers 14 residues.

This chain uses TRBV25-1 with TRBJ2-3; tentatively, D is TRBD2 (7 bases). V was clipped by 3 bases and J by 2 bases, with 12 bases between them. The CDR3 covers 15 residues. In germline, CDR1 is MGHDK, CDR2 SYGVNS. CDR3 sequence (DNA): TGTGCCAGCAGTGATCGGGCGGGGGCCACAGATACGCAGTATTTT. The encoded protein is CASSDRAGATDTQYF.

The J gene is TRBJ2-1, the V gene TRBV4-2; TRBD2 matches 10 bases. This CDR3 contains 16 residues. Germline V gives CDR1 LGHNA, CDR2 YNFKEQ. V lost 4 bases, J lost 2 bases, and 5 bases stayed unmatched. DNA for the CDR3: TGTGCCAGCAGCCCCGTCCTAGCGGGGGCCTACAATGAGCAGTTCTTC. Translated, it gives CASSPVLAGAYNEQFF.

Only a few counts were recorded for this clonotype. V is TRBV14 and J is TRBJ2-3; perhaps TRBD2 as D (6 bases). With 4 bases removed from V and 13 bases from J, the gap between germline ends came to 15 bases. CDR3 size: 12 residues. CDR1 SGHDN and CDR2 FVKESK come from the germline V gene. The CDR3 spells CASSPGGTVKYF. Here the CDR3 DNA reads TGTGCCAGCAGCCCAGGAGGGACTGTTAAGTATTTT.

This clonotype was recorded a few times. This chain uses TRBV24-1 with TRBJ2-1, with 7 bases lining up with TRBD2. Unmatched junction bases numbered 25, after V lost 4 bases and J lost 5 bases. The V gene's germline CDR1 is KGHDR and CDR2 SFDVKD. CDR3 length: 21 amino acids. CDR3 residues: CATSDNPIGLGRDSGDNEQFF. In DNA form, the CDR3 reads TGTGCCACCAGTGACAACCCCATTGGGTTGGGGAGGGACTCCGGGGACAATGAGCAGTTCTTC.

The table lists this clonotype with a few counts. This rearrangement joins TRBV4-2 to TRBJ2-1; D could derive from TRBD1 or TRBD2 (6 bases each). Trimming removed 0 bases at V and 4 bases at J, with 22 bases between. Germline V CDR1 and CDR2: LGHNA, YNFKEQ. CDR3 size: 19 residues. The CDR3 sequence: CASSQDLRGGRGNYNEQFF. CDR3 nucleotide sequence: TGTGCCAGCAGCCAAGATCTACGTGGGGGGCGGGGTAATTACAATGAGCAGTTCTTC.

This clonotype was found a few times. The chain combines TRBV5-6 with TRBJ2-4; D ambiguous. Trimming stripped 4 bases from V and 8 bases from J, with 19 bases between. There are 15 residues in the CDR3. CDR1 and CDR2 (germline): SGHDT, YYEEEE. CDR3 bases: TGTGCCAGCAGCAAGGATCCTAGTGGTATTGACATTCAGTACTTC. The encoded protein is CASSKDPSGIDIQYF.

The gene calls are TRBV30 and TRBJ1-1; unclear D gene. The CDR3 sequence is 18 residues long. From germline, CDR1 is GTSNPN and CDR2 SVGIG (reference sequence). Trimming took 2 bases from V and 1 from J, leaving 23 bases between them. In DNA form, the CDR3 reads TGTGCCTGGAGTCCTCCCCGGATCGCCGGGTTTTCGAACACTGAAGCTTTCTTT. It yields the protein CAWSPPRIAGFSNTEAFF.

The chain combines TRBV5-4 with TRBJ2-7; the D call may be TRBD1 or TRBD2 (5 bases each). V shed 2 bases and J shed 3 bases, with 12 bases lying between them. This CDR3 contains 14 residues. CDR1 is SGHNT, CDR2 YYREEE, per germline (reference sequence). The CDR3 loop reads CASSFGGRNYEQYF. In nucleotides, the CDR3 is TGTGCCAGCAGCTTTGGGGGACGGAACTACGAGCAGTACTTC.

The table lists this clonotype with a few counts. The rearrangement links TRBV20-1 to TRBJ2-1; 7 positions match TRBD2. The germline V gene encodes CDR1 DFQATT and CDR2 SNEGSKA (reference sequence). With 8 bases clipped from V and 5 bases from J, the junction kept 9 bases outside the gene matches. The CDR3 runs to 13 residues. The chain's CDR3 is CSPVSSGNNEQFF. CDR3 in DNA: TGCAGTCCAGTCTCTAGCGGAAACAATGAGCAGTTCTTC.

This clonotype was recorded at least ten times. The chain carries TRBV7-2 and TRBJ1-3; possible D gene TRBD1, 6 bases. Germline assignment: CDR1 SGHTA and CDR2 FQGNSA. The CDR3 contains 16 residues. Trimming shortened V by 5 bases and J by 0 bases, and 14 bases separated the two germline ends. CDR3 protein: CASSRRTASSGNTIYF. CDR3 nucleotide sequence: TGTGCCAGCAGCCGACGGACAGCCTCCTCTGGAAACACCATATATTTT.

The rearrangement links TRBV18 to TRBJ2-1; TRBD2 aligns across 7 bases. The V segment lost 2 bases and the J segment 6 bases; nucleotides outside the gene matches: 1. CDR3 length equals 13 residues. CDR1 is KGHSH and CDR2 is LQKENI in the germline V gene. The DNA for the CDR3 is TGTGCCAGCTCACCAGCTAGCGGCAATGAGCAGTTCTTC. Protein: CASSPASGNEQFF.

Ten or more counts support this clonotype. This chain uses TRBV12-3 or TRBV12-4 with TRBJ1-6; maybe TRBD1 (5 bases). Trimming cost V 5 bases and J 8 bases, with 22 bases left between them. The CDR3 contains 17 residues. The CDR3 reads CASSKSVGALAHSPLHF. For the CDR3, the DNA is TGTGCCAGCAGTAAAAGCGTTGGGGCCTTGGCTCATTCACCCCTCCACTTT.

The genes are TRBV18 and TRBJ2-2; a possible D gene is TRBD2 (5 bases). Trimming cost V 2 bases and J 6 bases, with 16 bases left between them. The CDR3 runs to 16 residues. Germline V gives CDR1 KGHSH, CDR2 LQKENI. The CDR3 loop reads CASSPAGSIDSGELFF. The CDR3 nucleotides read TGTGCCAGCTCACCAGCGGGCTCGATTGATTCCGGGGAGCTGTTTTTT.

This clonotype turned up a few times. This chain joins TRBV12-3 or TRBV12-4 and TRBJ1-1; D is uncertain. The CDR3 extends over 14 amino acids. The germline V and J ends were trimmed by 1 base and 3 bases, with 9 bases remaining between them. The DNA of the CDR3 is TGTGCCAGCAGTTTAGACAGACGTTACACTGAAGCTTTCTTT. Amino acid sequence: CASSLDRRYTEAFF.

The J gene is TRBJ2-7, the V gene TRBV18; the D is unclear. The CDR3 totals 13 residues. The germline V and J ends were trimmed by 5 bases and 0 bases, with 8 bases remaining between them. The germline V gene has CDR1 KGHSH and CDR2 LQKENI. The CDR3 loop reads CASSAATSYEQYF. The CDR3 bases are TGTGCCAGCTCAGCAGCTACCTCCTACGAGCAGTACTTC.

This clonotype came up a few times. The chain joins TRBV27 to TRBJ2-5; D might be TRBD2 (5 bases). V lost 5 bases to trimming and J lost 1 base, with 14 bases between them. Germline CDR1 MNHEY, CDR2 SMNVEV (reference sequence). The CDR3 sequence is 15 residues long. CDR3 sequence: CASSGLRLPQETQYF. CDR3 coding DNA: TGTGCCAGCAGTGGACTCCGCCTCCCCCAAGAGACCCAGTACTTC.

The genes are TRBV4-3 and TRBJ2-2, with D maybe TRBD1 (5 bases). The CDR3 extends over 14 amino acids. Per the germline V gene, CDR1 is LGHNA and CDR2 is YSLEER. Trimming removed 1 base at V and 7 bases at J, with 10 bases between. The CDR3 sequence: CASSQGTFVGELFF. DNA of the CDR3: TGCGCCAGCAGCCAAGGGACATTCGTCGGGGAGCTGTTTTTT.

This clonotype has more than one count but fewer than ten. The CDR3 region is CASSLGQGESYEQYF. CDR3 nucleotide sequence: TGTGCCAGCAGTTTAGGACAGGGCGAGTCATACGAGCAGTACTTC. This sequence joins TRBV6-5 and TRBJ2-7; 8 nucleotides line up with TRBD1. V gave up 4 bases and J gave up 4 bases; unmatched junction bases: 9. CDR3 length: 15 amino acids. Germline CDR1 is MNHEY and CDR2 is SVGAGI.

Here the CDR3 reads CASSLEGNNSPLHF. The DNA for the CDR3 is TGCGCCAGCAGCTTGGAAGGGAATAATTCACCCCTCCACTTT. The rearrangement uses TRBV5-1 and TRBJ1-6, with D hard to call. The CDR3 loop spans 14 amino acids. CDR1 and CDR2 (germline): SGHRS, YFSETQ. V gave up 0 bases and J gave up 5 bases, with 6 bases separating them.

The rearrangement links TRBV11-1 to TRBJ2-7, with 11 nucleotides matching TRBD2. The CDR3 length is 18 residues. J lost 3 bases, V lost 0 bases, and 10 bases had no gene match. From germline, CDR1 is SGHAT and CDR2 FQDESV (reference sequence). The CDR3 is CASSLATGLAVQHYEQYF. Written as DNA, the CDR3 is TGTGCCAGCAGCTTAGCCACGGGACTAGCGGTTCAACACTACGAGCAGTACTTC.

This clonotype came up once. The chain carries TRBV10-2 and TRBJ2-2; 14 bases fit TRBD2. V was pared by 8 bases and J by 5 bases, with 7 bases of the junction left unmatched. CDR1 is WSHSY and CDR2 is SAAADI in the germline V gene. The CDR3 spans 16 residues. CDR3 bases: TGCGCCAGCGGGACTAGCGGGGGCCAGGGGACCGGGGAGCTGTTTTTT. This codes for CASGTSGGQGTGELFF.

The chain links TRBV6-2 or TRBV6-3 to TRBJ2-1, with a tentative D call TRBD2 (6 bases). Trimming pared 3 bases from V and 0 bases from J, leaving 12 bases between. The CDR3 contains 16 residues. Germline-derived CDR1 and CDR2 are MNHEY and SVGEGT. Here the CDR3 reads CASSYKAGSSYNEQFF. The CDR3 nucleotides read TGTGCCAGCAGTTATAAGGCCGGGAGCTCCTACAATGAGCAGTTCTTC.

J is TRBJ2-5 and V is TRBV2; D may be TRBD1 (5 bases). CDR3 length: 16 amino acids. The germline V gene encodes CDR1 SNHLY and CDR2 FYNNEI. V shed 7 bases and J shed 1 base, with 19 bases lying between them. CDR3 amino acids: CASIEDTYFTQETQYF. CDR3 DNA: TGTGCCAGCATCGAGGACACCTACTTTACCCAAGAGACCCAGTACTTC.

This clonotype was counted only a few times. The V and J genes are TRBV15 and TRBJ1-1, with a possible D match to TRBD1 (5 bases). V was pared by 0 bases and J by 5 bases, with 13 bases between. The germline V gene has CDR1 LNHNV and CDR2 YYDKDF (reference sequence). This CDR3 comprises 15 residues. The CDR3 DNA follows: TGTGCCACCAGCAGAGAAGCAGGGTCGCGTACTGAAGCTTTCTTT. As protein: CATSREAGSRTEAFF.

The rearrangement uses TRBV4-3 and TRBJ2-1, with 10 nucleotides matching TRBD2. Looked up from germline, CDR1 is LGHNA and CDR2 is YSLEER. This CDR3 region has 19 residues. J gave up 0 bases and V 1 base, and 9 bases lay outside the gene matches. The CDR3 here is CASSQVHPSGGSSYNEQFF. In DNA, the CDR3 is TGCGCCAGCAGCCAAGTTCATCCTAGCGGGGGAAGCTCCTACAATGAGCAGTTCTTC.

The J gene is TRBJ2-7, the V gene TRBV12-3 or TRBV12-4, with D unclear. The V gene lost 0 bases and the J gene lost 7 bases, with 13 bases spanning the gap. This CDR3 is built from 14 residues. CDR3 region: CASSLARTAKEQYF. As DNA, the CDR3 is TGTGCCAGCAGTTTAGCCAGAACAGCGAAAGAGCAGTACTTC.